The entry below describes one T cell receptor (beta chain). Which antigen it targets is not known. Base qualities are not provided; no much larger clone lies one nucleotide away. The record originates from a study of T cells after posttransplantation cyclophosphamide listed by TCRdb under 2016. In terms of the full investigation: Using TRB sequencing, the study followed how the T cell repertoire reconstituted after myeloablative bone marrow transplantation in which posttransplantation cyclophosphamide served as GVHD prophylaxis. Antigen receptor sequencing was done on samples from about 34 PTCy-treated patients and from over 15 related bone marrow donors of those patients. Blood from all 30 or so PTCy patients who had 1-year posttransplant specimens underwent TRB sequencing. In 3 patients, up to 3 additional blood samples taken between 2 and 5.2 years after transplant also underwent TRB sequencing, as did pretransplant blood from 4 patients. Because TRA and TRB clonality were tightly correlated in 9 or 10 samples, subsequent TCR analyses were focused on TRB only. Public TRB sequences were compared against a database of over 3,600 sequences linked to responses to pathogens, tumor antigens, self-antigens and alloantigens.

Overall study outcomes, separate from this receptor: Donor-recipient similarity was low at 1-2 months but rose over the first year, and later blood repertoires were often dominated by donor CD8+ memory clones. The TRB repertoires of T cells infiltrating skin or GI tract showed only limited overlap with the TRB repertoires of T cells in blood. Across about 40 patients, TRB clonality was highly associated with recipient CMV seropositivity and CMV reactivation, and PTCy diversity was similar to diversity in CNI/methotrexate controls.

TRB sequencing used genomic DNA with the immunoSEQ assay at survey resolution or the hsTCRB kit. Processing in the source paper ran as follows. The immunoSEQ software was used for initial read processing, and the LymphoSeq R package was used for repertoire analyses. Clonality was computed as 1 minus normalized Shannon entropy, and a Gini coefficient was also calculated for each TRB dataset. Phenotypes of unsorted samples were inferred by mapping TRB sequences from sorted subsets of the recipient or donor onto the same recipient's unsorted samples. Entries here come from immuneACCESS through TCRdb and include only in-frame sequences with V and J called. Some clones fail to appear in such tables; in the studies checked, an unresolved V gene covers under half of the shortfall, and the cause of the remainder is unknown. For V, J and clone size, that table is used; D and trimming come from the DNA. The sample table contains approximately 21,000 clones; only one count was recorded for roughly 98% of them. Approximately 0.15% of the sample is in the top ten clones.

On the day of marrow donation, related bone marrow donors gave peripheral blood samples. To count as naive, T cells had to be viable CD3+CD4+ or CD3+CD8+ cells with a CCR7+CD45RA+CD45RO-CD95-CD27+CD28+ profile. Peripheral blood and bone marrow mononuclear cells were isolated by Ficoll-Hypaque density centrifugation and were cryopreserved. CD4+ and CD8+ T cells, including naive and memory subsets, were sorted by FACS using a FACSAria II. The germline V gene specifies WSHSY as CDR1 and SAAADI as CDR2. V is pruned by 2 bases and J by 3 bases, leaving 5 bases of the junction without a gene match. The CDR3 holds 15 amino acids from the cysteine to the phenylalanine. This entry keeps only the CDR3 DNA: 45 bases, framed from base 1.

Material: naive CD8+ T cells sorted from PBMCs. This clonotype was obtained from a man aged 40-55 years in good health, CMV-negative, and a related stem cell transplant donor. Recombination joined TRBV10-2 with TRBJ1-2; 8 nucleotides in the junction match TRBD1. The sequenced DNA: TGCGCCAGCAGTGAGCATGTGGGACAGGACTATGGCTACACCTTC. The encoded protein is CASSEHVGQDYGYTF.